This T cell receptor (beta chain) comes out of a study of neurological immune-mediated disorders. Germline V gives CDR1 MNHEY, CDR2 SVGEGT. The CDR3 is 15 residues long. The ends were cut back, 6 bases at V and 6 bases at J, with 18 bases in the middle. The authors obtained over 200 million TCR-beta sequences from 15-18 subjects per sequencing run. A single record per CDR3 protein comes from TCRdb applying MiXCR to the 5' RACE reads. The table includes about 33,000 distinct CDR3 sequences, less than 1.6% detected once. The table lists this clonotype with many counts. Sequencing used PBMCs. The chain joins TRBV6-2 or TRBV6-3 to TRBJ2-1; possibly TRBD1 for D (6 bases). The receptor was derived from a woman under 40 with multiple sclerosis. CDR3: CASRPSWGLGNEQFF. DNA for the CDR3: TGTGCCAGCAGGCCTAGCTGGGGGCTTGGCAATGAGCAGTTCTTC.